What follows describes a single TCR beta chain. The antigen remains undetermined. With a much larger clone just one base away, this may be a read error. This sample is drawn from a study of CD8+ T cells in alopecia areata. The study's findings and limits: Alopecia totalis/universalis scalp especially showed more expanded CD8+ clones than normal scalp.

Germline loops: CDR1 ENHRY, CDR2 SYGVKD. The CDR3 runs 15 residues. cDNA reverse transcribed from extracted RNA served as the sequencing template. Here immunoSEQ multiplex PCR was the method, and the copy in TCRdb shows in-frame clones only, minus some. The sample lists 140,000 to 150,000 clones; about 90% were seen once. Peripheral blood and lesional scalp punch biopsies were taken from alopecia areata patients. Specimen: CD8+ T cells sorted from blood, collected at week 0. This sequence joins TRBV10-3 and TRBJ2-6, with D possibly being TRBD2 (6 bases). This receptor was obtained from a human donor with alopecia areata. This CDR3 reads CASSDGGSGANVLTF. The DNA of the CDR3 is TGTGCCAGCAGTGACGGGGGCTCTGGGGCCAACGTCCTGACTTTC.